These 23 T cell receptor beta chains were all obtained from the same sample, sequenced in a study of T cells after somatic rescue of genetic block. Method: immunoSEQ multiplex PCR; TCRdb's copy keeps in-frame clones and lacks some. The profile shows tens of thousands of clones, more than 75% of them singletons. Material: peripheral blood mononuclear cells (PBMCs). The origin of the receptors is a man aged 25-45 years.

The CDR3 sequence is CASSIGNTEAFF. The CDR3 DNA reads TGTGCCAGCAGTATTGGGAACACTGAAGCTTTCTTT. The gene calls are TRBV2 and TRBJ1-1; no clear D. Germline V gene data show CDR1 as SNHLY and CDR2 as FYNNEI. The CDR3 has 12 amino acids. Trimming took off 5 bases at V and 1 base at J, with 5 bases between the two ends.

The rearrangement links TRBV5-1 to TRBJ2-1, with 7 bases lining up with TRBD2. J lost 4 bases, V lost 2 bases, and 6 bases had no gene match. The CDR3 consists of 15 residues. Germline V lookup: CDR1 SGHRS, CDR2 YFSETQ. The CDR3 nucleotides are TGCGCCAGCAGCTTTTTTCCTAGCGGTTACAATGAGCAGTTCTTC. Protein product: CASSFFPSGYNEQFF. Complete variable domain (other parts from reference TRBV5-1 and TRBJ2-1): KAGVTQTPRYLIKTRGQQVTLSCSPISGHRSVSWYQQTPGQGLQFLFEYFSETQRNKGNFPGRFSGRQFSNSRSEMNVSTLELGDSALYLCASSFFPSGYNEQFFGPGTRLTVL.

The chain recombines TRBV5-4 with TRBJ2-1, with 7 bases lining up with TRBD2. V lost 1 base, J lost 5 bases, and 6 bases stayed unmatched. Germline V gives CDR1 SGHNT, CDR2 YYREEE (reference sequence). The CDR3 has 15 amino acids. As DNA, the CDR3 is TGTGCCAGCAGCTTGTCGGCTAGCGGAAACAATGAGCAGTTCTTC. This sequence encodes CASSLSASGNNEQFF.

The chain uses TRBV5-6 and TRBJ2-3; D may match TRBD1 or TRBD2 (5 bases each). Per germline, CDR1 SGHDT and CDR2 YYEEEE. There are 12 residues in the CDR3. V dropped 4 bases and J dropped 9 bases, with 12 bases sitting between them. The CDR3 loop reads CASSPRGPTQYF. In DNA, the CDR3 is TGTGCCAGCAGCCCACGGGGCCCGACGCAGTATTTT.

The V call is TRBV19, the J call TRBJ2-1; D may be TRBD1 or TRBD2 (6 bases each). Trimming took off 10 bases at V and 10 bases at J, with 11 bases between the two ends. This CDR3 is 10 amino acids long. Germline assignment: CDR1 LNHDA and CDR2 SQIVND (reference sequence). Here the CDR3 reads CATKGGEQFF. The CDR3 nucleotides are TGTGCCACAAAGGGGGGCGAGCAGTTCTTC. The variable domain in full, completed from reference TRBV19 and TRBJ2-1, reads DGGITQSPKYLFRKEGQNVTLSCEQNLNHDAMYWYRQDPGQGLRLIYYSQIVNDFQKGDIAEGYSVSREKKESFPLTVTSAQKNPTAFYLCATKGGEQFFGPGTRLTVL.

This rearrangement joins TRBV6-1 to TRBJ2-5; D is perhaps TRBD2 (6 bases). Germline CDR1 reads MNHNS; CDR2 reads SASEGT. The CDR3 totals 14 residues. Deletions cut 5 bases from V and 5 bases from J, with 15 bases between. The CDR3: CASSPGGGEETQYF. The CDR3 bases are TGTGCCAGCAGTCCCGGTGGAGGGGAGGAGACCCAGTACTTC.

This chain links TRBV10-3 with TRBJ1-5; D not certain. The CDR3 is 14 amino acids. V shed 3 bases and J shed 4 bases, with 10 bases lying between them. Germline V lookup: CDR1 ENHRY, CDR2 SYGVKD. The CDR3 here is CAISDGHLNQPQHF. In nucleotides, the CDR3 is TGTGCCATCAGTGATGGGCACCTGAATCAGCCCCAGCATTTT.

This clone was counted a single time. The chain is built from TRBV19 and TRBJ1-1; 7 bases fit TRBD1. V dropped 6 bases and J dropped 3; count of bases not matched to a gene: 7. Germline assignment: CDR1 LNHDA and CDR2 SQIVND (reference sequence). This CDR3 has 14 residues. The CDR3 DNA is TGTGCCAGTAGCAGGGGGACCCAGGACACTGAAGCTTTCTTT. Translating gives CASSRGTQDTEAFF.

The CDR3 region is CASSQVLPYNEQFF. The CDR3 DNA sequence: TGCGCCAGCAGCCAAGTACTACCCTACAATGAGCAGTTCTTC. The J gene is TRBJ2-1, the V gene TRBV4-1; D is uncertain. Germline values: CDR1 MGHRA, CDR2 YSYEKL. CDR3 length: 14 residues. Trimming pared 1 base from V and 2 bases from J, leaving 6 bases between.

The chain uses TRBV6-5 and TRBJ2-1, with D perhaps matching TRBD2 (5 bases). CDR1 and CDR2 from the germline V gene are MNHEY and SVGAGI. Trimming left V 5 bases short and J 11 bases short, with 16 bases between. This CDR3 region has 13 residues. The CDR3 region has the DNA TGTGCCAGCAGTAAAACCGGGGAATTTAAGCAGTTCTTC. This gives the protein CASSKTGEFKQFF.

This rearrangement joins TRBV20-1 to TRBJ2-7; D is ambiguous. The CDR3 is made up of 10 amino acids. Germline V CDR1 and CDR2: DFQATT, SNEGSKA (reference sequence). The germline V and J ends were trimmed by 5 bases and 2 bases, with 4 bases remaining between them. CDR3 DNA: TGCAGTGCTGGGACCTACGAGCAGTACTTC. Its translation: CSAGTYEQYF.

The chain recombines TRBV5-6 with TRBJ2-2, with a weak D call TRBD2 (5 bases). The V gene's germline CDR1 is SGHDT and CDR2 YYEEEE. CDR3 length: 16 amino acids. Trimming took 1 base from V and 1 from J, leaving 11 bases between them. CDR3 region: CASSLRSAGNTGELFF. For the CDR3, the DNA is TGTGCCAGCAGCTTGAGGAGTGCGGGGAACACCGGGGAGCTGTTTTTT.

This rearrangement joins TRBV5-1 to TRBJ2-7; no firm D call. The germline V gene has CDR1 SGHRS and CDR2 YFSETQ. V gave up 8 bases and J gave up 0 bases, with 15 bases separating them. This CDR3 has 14 residues. CDR3: CASSPGPRSYEQYF. The CDR3 nucleotides read TGCGCCAGTTCACCCGGGCCCCGCTCCTACGAGCAGTACTTC.

The chain carries TRBV5-1 and TRBJ1-1, with D unresolved. Looked up from germline, CDR1 is SGHRS and CDR2 is YFSETQ. The CDR3 extends over 13 amino acids. Trimming shortened V by 2 bases and J by 0 bases, and 5 bases separated the two germline ends. The CDR3 nucleotides are TGCGCCAGCAGCTTCGAGATGAACACTGAAGCTTTCTTT. Its translation: CASSFEMNTEAFF.

This chain connects TRBV6-1 to TRBJ2-1, with D uncertain. Between the trimmed V and J ends, which lost 7 bases and 5 bases, there was a span of 6 bases. Per the germline V gene, CDR1 is MNHNS and CDR2 is SASEGT. The CDR3 is 11 residues long. CDR3 loop: CASTPDNEQFF. CDR3 coding DNA: TGTGCCAGCACTCCCGACAATGAGCAGTTCTTC.

CDR3 loop: CASSKATSYDYGYTF. The CDR3 DNA follows: TGTGCCAGCAGCAAAGCGACATCCTACGATTATGGCTACACCTTC. This chain uses TRBV21-1 with TRBJ1-2; the table's D call, TRBD1, was not checked against the DNA. TRBV21-1 corresponds to a pseudogene. The CDR3 has 15 residues.

In DNA, the CDR3 is TGCAGTGCCAACGCGCGGGATACGCAGTATTTT. This gives the protein CSANARDTQYF. The chain carries TRBV20-1 and TRBJ2-3; D call uncertain. This CDR3 is 11 amino acids long. V was shortened by 6 bases and J by 6 bases, with 10 bases between the two germline ends. Per germline, CDR1 DFQATT and CDR2 SNEGSKA (reference sequence).

The chain recombines TRBV10-3 with TRBJ1-5; TRBD1 matches at 8 bases. The V segment lost 5 bases and the J segment 2 bases; nucleotides outside the gene matches: 14. CDR1 and CDR2 from the germline V gene are ENHRY and SYGVKD. This CDR3 has 18 amino acids. The CDR3 nucleotides are TGTGCCATCAGTCCACCGGGACAGGTGCCCTTTGGCAATCAGCCCCAGCATTTT. As protein: CAISPPGQVPFGNQPQHF.

A single count supports this clone. V gene TRBV6-5 combines with J gene TRBJ1-4; no clear D. Germline CDR1 reads MNHEY; CDR2 reads SVGAGI. Trimming shortened V by 4 bases and J by 8 bases, and 11 bases separated the two germline ends. This CDR3 has 13 residues. CDR3 DNA: TGTGCCAGCAGTTTTGAGGGTAGCGAAAAACTGTTTTTT. It encodes CASSFEGSEKLFF.

This chain joins TRBV7-2 and TRBJ2-7; 8 bases match TRBD1. V lost 2 bases, J lost 5 bases, and 14 bases stayed unmatched. CDR1 is SGHTA and CDR2 is FQGNSA in the germline V gene. This CDR3 contains 17 residues. CDR3 DNA: TGTGCCAGCAGCTTATTTGGAGCAGGGGGCGAGGTACACGAGCAGTACTTC. Protein sequence: CASSLFGAGGEVHEQYF.

This clone was counted only a few times. The chain links TRBV4-1 to TRBJ1-5; 7 bases fit TRBD1. This CDR3 is built from 15 residues. Germline V CDR1 and CDR2: MGHRA, YSYEKL. Trimming removed 2 bases from V and 6 bases from J; junction bases left unmatched: 7. CDR3 region: CASSQYRQGGQPQHF. CDR3 DNA sequence: TGCGCCAGCAGCCAATATCGACAGGGTGGTCAGCCCCAGCATTTT.

V gene TRBV18 combines with J gene TRBJ2-7; 8 positions match TRBD1. Trimming took 3 bases from V and 2 from J; bases not matched to a gene: 15. CDR1 and CDR2 (germline): KGHSH, LQKENI. The CDR3 extends over 18 amino acids. The chain's CDR3 is CASSPGSNRGKFTYEQYF. The CDR3 DNA sequence: TGTGCCAGCTCACCTGGTTCGAACAGGGGGAAATTTACCTACGAGCAGTACTTC.

The chain uses TRBV5-6 and TRBJ2-7; D perhaps matches TRBD2 (5 bases). V lost 0 bases to trimming and J lost 3 bases, with 19 bases between them. CDR1 and CDR2 from the germline V gene are SGHDT and YYEEEE. The CDR3 contains 17 residues. Here the CDR3 DNA reads TGTGCCAGCAGCTTGGTGGCGGGCGTGGGGATGAGCTACGAGCAGTACTTC. Its protein is CASSLVAGVGMSYEQYF. Based on the CDR3 plus reference TRBV5-6 and TRBJ2-7, the full variable domain is DAGVTQSPTHLIKTRGQQVTLRCSPKSGHDTVSWYQQALGQGPQFIFQYYEEEERQRGNFPDRFSGHQFPNYSSELNVNALLLGDSALYLCASSLVAGVGMSYEQYFGPGTRLTVT.